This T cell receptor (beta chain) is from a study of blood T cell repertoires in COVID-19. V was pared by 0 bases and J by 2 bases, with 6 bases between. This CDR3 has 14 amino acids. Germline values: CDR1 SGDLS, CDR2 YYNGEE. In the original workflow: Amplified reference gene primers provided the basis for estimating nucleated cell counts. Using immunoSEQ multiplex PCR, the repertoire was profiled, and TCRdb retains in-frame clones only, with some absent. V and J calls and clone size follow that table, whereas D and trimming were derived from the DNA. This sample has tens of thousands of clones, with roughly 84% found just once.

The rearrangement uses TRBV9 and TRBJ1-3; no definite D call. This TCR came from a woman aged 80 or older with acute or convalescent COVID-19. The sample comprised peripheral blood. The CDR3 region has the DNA TGTGCCAGCAGCGTAGCCCAGACTGGAAACACCATATATTTT. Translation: CASSVAQTGNTIYF.